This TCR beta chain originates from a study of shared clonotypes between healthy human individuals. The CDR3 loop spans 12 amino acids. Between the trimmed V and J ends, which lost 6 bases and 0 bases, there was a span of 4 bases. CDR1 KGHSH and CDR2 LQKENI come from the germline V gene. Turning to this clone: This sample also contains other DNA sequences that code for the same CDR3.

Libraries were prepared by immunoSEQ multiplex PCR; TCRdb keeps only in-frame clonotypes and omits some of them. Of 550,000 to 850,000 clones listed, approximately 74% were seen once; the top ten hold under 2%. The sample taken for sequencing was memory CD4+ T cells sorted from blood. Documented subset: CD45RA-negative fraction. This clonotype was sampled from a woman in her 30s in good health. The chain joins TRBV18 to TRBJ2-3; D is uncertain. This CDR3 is CASSLSTDTQYF. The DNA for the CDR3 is TGTGCCAGCTCCCTTAGCACAGATACGCAGTATTTT.